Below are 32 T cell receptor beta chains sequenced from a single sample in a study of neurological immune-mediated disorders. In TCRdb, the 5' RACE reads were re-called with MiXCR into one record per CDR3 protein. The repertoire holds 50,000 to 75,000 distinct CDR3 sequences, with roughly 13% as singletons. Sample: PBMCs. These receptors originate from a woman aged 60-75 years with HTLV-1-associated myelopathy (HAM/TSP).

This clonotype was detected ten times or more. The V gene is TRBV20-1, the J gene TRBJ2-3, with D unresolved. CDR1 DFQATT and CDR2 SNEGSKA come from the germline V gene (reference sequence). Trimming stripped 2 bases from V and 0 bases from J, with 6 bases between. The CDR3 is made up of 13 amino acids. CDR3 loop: CSARLESTDTQYF. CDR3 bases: TGCAGTGCTAGACTCGAAAGCACAGATACGCAGTATTTT.

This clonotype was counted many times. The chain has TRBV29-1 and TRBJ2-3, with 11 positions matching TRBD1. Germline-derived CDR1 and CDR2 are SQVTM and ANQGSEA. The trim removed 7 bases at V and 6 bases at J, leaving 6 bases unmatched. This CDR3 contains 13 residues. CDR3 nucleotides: TGCAGCGCGGGACAGGGGGTCCCGGATACGCAGTATTTT. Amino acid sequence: CSAGQGVPDTQYF.

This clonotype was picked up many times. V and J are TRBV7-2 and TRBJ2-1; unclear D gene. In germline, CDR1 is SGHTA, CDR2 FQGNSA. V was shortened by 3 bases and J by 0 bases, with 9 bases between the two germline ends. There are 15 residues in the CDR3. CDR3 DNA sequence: TGTGCCAGCAGCTTCGACGCAAGCTCCTACAATGAGCAGTTCTTC. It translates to CASSFDASSYNEQFF.

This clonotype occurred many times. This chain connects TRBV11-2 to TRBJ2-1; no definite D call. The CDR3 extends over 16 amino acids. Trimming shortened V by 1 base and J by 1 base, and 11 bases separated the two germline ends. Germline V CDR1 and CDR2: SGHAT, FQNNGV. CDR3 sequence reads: CASSLVGPGSYNEQFF. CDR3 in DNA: TGTGCCAGCAGCTTAGTGGGTCCCGGGTCCTACAATGAGCAGTTCTTC.

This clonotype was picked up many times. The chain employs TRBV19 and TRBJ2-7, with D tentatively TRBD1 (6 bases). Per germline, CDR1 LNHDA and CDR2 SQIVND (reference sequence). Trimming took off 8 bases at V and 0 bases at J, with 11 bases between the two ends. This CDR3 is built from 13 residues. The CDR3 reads CASGTSASYEQYF. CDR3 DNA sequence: TGTGCCAGTGGGACATCCGCCTCCTACGAGCAGTACTTC. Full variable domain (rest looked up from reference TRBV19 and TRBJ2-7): DGGITQSPKYLFRKEGQNVTLSCEQNLNHDAMYWYRQDPGQGLRLIYYSQIVNDFQKGDIAEGYSVSREKKESFPLTVTSAQKNPTAFYLCASGTSASYEQYFGPGTRLTVT.

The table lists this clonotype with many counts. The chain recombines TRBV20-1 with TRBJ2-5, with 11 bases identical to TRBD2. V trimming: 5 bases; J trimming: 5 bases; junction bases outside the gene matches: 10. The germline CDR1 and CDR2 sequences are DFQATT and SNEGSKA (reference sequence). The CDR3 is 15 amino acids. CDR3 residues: CSAPLSGRVGETQYF. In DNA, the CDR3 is TGCAGTGCTCCGCTTAGCGGGAGGGTTGGTGAGACCCAGTACTTC.

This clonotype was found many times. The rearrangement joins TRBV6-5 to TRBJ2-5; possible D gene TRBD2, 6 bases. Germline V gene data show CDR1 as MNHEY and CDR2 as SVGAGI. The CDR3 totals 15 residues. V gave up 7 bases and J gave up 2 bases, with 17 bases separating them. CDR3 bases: TGTGCCAGCACCGTCGGGGGTCGGGGGCAAGAGACCCAGTACTTC. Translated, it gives CASTVGGRGQETQYF.

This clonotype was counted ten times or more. The CDR3 protein is CASTLPPDRVGGYEQYF. The CDR3 nucleotides read TGTGCCAGCACCCTACCTCCCGACAGGGTTGGAGGGTACGAGCAGTACTTC. This chain links TRBV7-9 with TRBJ2-7; weak D call: TRBD1 (7 bases). Germline V gene data show CDR1 as SEHNR and CDR2 as FQNEAQ (reference sequence). This CDR3 contains 17 residues. V was pared by 7 bases and J by 4 bases, with 26 bases between. Looking up the rest from reference TRBV7-9 and TRBJ2-7 gives the full variable domain: DTGVSQNPRHKITKRGQNVTFRCDPISEHNRLYWYRQTLGQGPEFLTYFQNEAQLEKSRLLSDRFSAERPKGSFSTLEIQRTEQGDSAMYLCASTLPPDRVGGYEQYFGPGTRLTVT.

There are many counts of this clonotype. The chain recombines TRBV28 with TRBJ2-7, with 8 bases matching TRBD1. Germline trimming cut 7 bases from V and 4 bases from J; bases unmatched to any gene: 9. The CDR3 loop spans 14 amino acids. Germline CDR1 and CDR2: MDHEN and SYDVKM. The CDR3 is CASKGDRLGYEQYF. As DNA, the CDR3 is TGTGCCAGCAAGGGGGACAGGTTGGGATACGAGCAGTACTTC.

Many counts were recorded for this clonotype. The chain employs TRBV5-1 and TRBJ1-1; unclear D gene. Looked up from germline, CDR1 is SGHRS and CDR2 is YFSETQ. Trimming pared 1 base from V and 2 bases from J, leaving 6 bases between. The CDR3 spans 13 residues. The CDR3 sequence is CASSLQDNTEAFF. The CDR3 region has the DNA TGCGCCAGCAGCTTGCAGGACAACACTGAAGCTTTCTTT.

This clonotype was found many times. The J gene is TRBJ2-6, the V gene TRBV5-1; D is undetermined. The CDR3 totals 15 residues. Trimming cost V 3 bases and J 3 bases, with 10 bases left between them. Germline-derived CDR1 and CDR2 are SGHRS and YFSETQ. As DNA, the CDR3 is TGCGCCAGCAGCTCTGTGACGGTTGGGGCCAACGTCCTGACTTTC. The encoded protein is CASSSVTVGANVLTF.

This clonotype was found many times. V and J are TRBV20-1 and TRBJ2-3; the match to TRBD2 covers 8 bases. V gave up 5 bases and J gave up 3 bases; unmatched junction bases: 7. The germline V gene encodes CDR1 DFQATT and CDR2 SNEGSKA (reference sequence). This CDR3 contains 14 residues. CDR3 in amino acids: CSADPAGGTDTQYF. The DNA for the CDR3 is TGCAGTGCTGACCCCGCGGGAGGAACAGATACGCAGTATTTT.

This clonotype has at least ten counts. The CDR3 here is CASTGRVTTNEKLFF. Written as DNA, the CDR3 is TGTGCCAGCACCGGAAGGGTTACAACTAATGAAAAACTGTTTTTT. This chain links TRBV2 with TRBJ1-4, with D unresolved. Germline values: CDR1 SNHLY, CDR2 FYNNEI. Trimming removed 7 bases at V and 0 bases at J, with 12 bases between. The CDR3 has 15 residues. The entire variable domain, with the rest obtained from reference TRBV2 and TRBJ1-4, is as follows: EPEVTQTPSHQVTQMGQEVILRCVPISNHLYFYWYRQILGQKVEFLVSFYNNEISEKSEIFDDQFSVERPDGSNFTLKIRSTKLEDSAMYFCASTGRVTTNEKLFFGSGTQLSVL.

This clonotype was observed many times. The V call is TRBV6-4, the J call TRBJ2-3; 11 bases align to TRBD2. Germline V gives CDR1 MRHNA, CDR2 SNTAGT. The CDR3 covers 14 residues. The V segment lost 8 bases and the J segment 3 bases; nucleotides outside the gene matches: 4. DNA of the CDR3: TGTGCCAGCGGAACTAGCGGGAGTACAGATACGCAGTATTTT. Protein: CASGTSGSTDTQYF.

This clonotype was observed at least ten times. The DNA of the CDR3 is TGCGCCAGCAGCTTAGGGGCGCAAAGGGCCGGGGAGCTGTTTTTT. This encodes CASSLGAQRAGELFF. The V and J genes are TRBV5-1 and TRBJ2-2, with D possibly TRBD1 on 5 matching bases. This CDR3 has 15 amino acids. CDR1 is SGHRS and CDR2 is YFSETQ in the germline V gene. V was trimmed by 2 bases and J by 6 bases, leaving 14 bases between them.

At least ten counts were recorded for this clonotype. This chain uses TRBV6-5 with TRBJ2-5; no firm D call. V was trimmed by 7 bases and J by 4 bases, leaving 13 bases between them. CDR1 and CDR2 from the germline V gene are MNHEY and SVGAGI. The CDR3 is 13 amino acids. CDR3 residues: CASTPPGLETQYF. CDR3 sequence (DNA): TGTGCCAGCACCCCTCCCGGGTTAGAGACCCAGTACTTC.

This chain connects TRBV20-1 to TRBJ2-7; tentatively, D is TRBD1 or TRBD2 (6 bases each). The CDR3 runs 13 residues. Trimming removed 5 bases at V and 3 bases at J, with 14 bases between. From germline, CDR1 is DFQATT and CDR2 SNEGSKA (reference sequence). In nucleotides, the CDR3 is TGCAGTGCTTCGCCTAGGGGGGACTACGAGCAGTACTTC. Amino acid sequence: CSASPRGDYEQYF.

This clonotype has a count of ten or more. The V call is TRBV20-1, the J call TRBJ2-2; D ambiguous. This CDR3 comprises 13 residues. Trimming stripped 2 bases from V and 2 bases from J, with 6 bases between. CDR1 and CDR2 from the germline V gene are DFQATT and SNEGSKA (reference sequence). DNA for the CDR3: TGCAGTGCTAGACACAGTAACACCGGGGAGCTGTTTTTT. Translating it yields CSARHSNTGELFF.

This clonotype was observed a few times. CDR3 amino acids: CASSEGRNSGSDEQFF. CDR3 in DNA: TGTGCCAGCAGTGAGGGTCGTAATAGCGGTAGCGATGAGCAGTTCTTC. The chain carries TRBV6-1 and TRBJ2-1; possible D gene TRBD2, 6 bases. Deletions cut 3 bases from V and 8 bases from J, with 20 bases between. The CDR3 loop spans 16 amino acids. From germline, CDR1 is MNHNS and CDR2 SASEGT.

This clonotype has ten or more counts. The CDR3 region has the DNA TGTGCCAGCAGCAAGGAAAGCGTCGGCAATGAGCAGTTCTTC. Translating it yields CASSKESVGNEQFF. The chain couples TRBV2 to TRBJ2-1; no firm D call. The V gene lost 6 bases and the J gene lost 6 bases, with 15 bases spanning the gap. The CDR3 totals 14 residues. Germline-derived CDR1 and CDR2 are SNHLY and FYNNEI.

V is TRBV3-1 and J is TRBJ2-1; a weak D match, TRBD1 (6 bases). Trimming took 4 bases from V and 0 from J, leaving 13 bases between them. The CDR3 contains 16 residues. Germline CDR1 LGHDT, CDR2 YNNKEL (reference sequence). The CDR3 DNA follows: TGTGCCAGCAGCCCCCAGGGGTATTTCTCCTACAATGAGCAGTTCTTC. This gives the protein CASSPQGYFSYNEQFF.

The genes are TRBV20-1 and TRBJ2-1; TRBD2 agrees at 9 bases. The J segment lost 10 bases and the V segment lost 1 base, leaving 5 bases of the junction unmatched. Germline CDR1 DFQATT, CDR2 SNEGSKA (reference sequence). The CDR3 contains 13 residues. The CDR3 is CSARASGRYEQFF. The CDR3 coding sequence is TGCAGTGCTAGAGCGAGCGGGAGGTACGAGCAGTTCTTC.

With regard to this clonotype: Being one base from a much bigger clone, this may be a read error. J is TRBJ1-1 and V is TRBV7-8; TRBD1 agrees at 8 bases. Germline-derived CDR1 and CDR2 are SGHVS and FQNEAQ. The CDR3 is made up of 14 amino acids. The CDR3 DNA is TGTGACAGCAGCCCCGGACAGGGAGGAACTGAAGCTTTCTTT. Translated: CDSSPGQGGTEAFF.

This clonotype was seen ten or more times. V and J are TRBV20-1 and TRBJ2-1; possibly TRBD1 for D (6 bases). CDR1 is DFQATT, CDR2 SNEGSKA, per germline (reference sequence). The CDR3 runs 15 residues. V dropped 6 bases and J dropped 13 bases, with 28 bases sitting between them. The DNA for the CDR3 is TGCAGTGCGACGGGGTCCGGGACACTACCGGGGACCCAGTTCTTC. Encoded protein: CSATGSGTLPGTQFF.

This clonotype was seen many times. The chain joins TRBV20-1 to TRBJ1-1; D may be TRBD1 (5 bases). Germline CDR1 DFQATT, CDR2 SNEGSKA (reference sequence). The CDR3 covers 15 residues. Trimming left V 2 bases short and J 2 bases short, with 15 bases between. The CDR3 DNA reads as TGCAGTGCTAGACAGGAGGGGCCCGGAAACACTGAAGCTTTCTTT. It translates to CSARQEGPGNTEAFF.

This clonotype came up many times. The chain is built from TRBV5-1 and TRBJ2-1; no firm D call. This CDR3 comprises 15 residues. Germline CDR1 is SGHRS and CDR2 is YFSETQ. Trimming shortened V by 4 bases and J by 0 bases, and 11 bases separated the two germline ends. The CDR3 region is CASSRQASSYNEQFF. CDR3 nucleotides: TGCGCCAGCAGCCGCCAGGCAAGCTCCTACAATGAGCAGTTCTTC.

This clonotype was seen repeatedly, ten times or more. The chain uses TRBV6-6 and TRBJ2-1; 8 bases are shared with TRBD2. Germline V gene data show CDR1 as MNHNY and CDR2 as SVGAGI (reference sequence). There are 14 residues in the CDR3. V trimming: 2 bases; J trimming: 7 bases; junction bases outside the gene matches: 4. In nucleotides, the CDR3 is TGTGCCAGCAGTTACCCAGGGACTAGAAATGAGCAGTTCTTC. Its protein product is CASSYPGTRNEQFF.

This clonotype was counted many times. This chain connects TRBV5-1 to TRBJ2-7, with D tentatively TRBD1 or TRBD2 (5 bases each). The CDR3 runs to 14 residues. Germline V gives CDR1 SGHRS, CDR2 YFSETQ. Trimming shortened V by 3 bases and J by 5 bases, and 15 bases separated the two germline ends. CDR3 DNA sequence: TGCGCCAGCAGCTACGGGACCGGTCTGGACGAGCAGTACTTC. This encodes CASSYGTGLDEQYF.

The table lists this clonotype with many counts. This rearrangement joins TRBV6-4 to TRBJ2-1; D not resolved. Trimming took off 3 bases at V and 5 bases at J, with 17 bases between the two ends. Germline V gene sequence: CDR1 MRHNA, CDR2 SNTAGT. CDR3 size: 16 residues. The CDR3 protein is CASSELVFKNNNEQFF. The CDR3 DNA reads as TGTGCCAGCAGTGAACTCGTGTTTAAAAACAACAATGAGCAGTTCTTC.

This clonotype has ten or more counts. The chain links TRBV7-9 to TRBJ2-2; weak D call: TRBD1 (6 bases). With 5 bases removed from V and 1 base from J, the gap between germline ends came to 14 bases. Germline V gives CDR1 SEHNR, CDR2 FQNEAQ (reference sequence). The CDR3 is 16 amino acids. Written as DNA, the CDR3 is TGTGCCAGCAGCGGAGAGGGACAACTGAACACCGGGGAGCTGTTTTTT. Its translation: CASSGEGQLNTGELFF.

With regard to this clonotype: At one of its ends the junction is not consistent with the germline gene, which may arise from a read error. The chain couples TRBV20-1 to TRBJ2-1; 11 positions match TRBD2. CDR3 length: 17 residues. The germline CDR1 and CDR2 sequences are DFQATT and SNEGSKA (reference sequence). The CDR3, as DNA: TGCAGTGATAGAGCGTCGGCTAGCGGGAGGTCATACAATGAGAAGTTCTTC. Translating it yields CSDRASASGRSYNEKFF.

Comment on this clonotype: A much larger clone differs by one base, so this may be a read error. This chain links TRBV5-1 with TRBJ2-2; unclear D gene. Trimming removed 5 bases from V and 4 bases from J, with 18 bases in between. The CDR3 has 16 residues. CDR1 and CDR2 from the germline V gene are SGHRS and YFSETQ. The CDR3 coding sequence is TGCGCCAGCAGGTCGAACCCCGCGCGGTCCACCGGGGAGCTGTTTTTT. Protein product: CASRSNPARSTGELFF.